One and the same sample provided the 20 T cell receptor beta chains below, sequenced in a study of spatial heterogeneity in lung cancer. Documented time point: sample taken at primary tumor resection. Whole RNA obtained from tumor, nontumor lung or frozen PBMC underwent sequencing without sorting. Each CDR3 protein gets one entry after TCRdb re-called the 5' RACE reads with MiXCR. This sample carries under 100,000 distinct CDR3 sequences, approximately 8.6% of them seen once, and the ten largest clones take less than 8.5%. Specimen: PBMCs, collected at surgery. Receptor source: a male donor with early-stage non-small cell lung cancer.

This clonotype was counted between two and nine times. The chain couples TRBV5-1 to TRBJ2-7, with D perhaps given as TRBD1 or TRBD2 (6 bases each). Per germline, CDR1 SGHRS and CDR2 YFSETQ. Deletions cut 6 bases from V and 0 bases from J, with 7 bases between. This CDR3 region has 12 residues. The CDR3: CASTGASYEQYF. The CDR3 DNA sequence: TGCGCCAGCACGGGGGCCTCCTACGAGCAGTACTTC.

Regarding this clonotype: Being one base from a much bigger clone, this may be a read error. The chain recombines TRBV6-1 with TRBJ2-3, with 9 bases lining up with TRBD1. The end of the DNA is better explained by TRBJ1-5, so the J call may be wrong. Germline V CDR1 and CDR2: MNHNS, SASEGT. The CDR3 length is 14 residues. The CDR3 is CASMWTGAGDTQHF. The CDR3 coding sequence is TGTGCCAGCATGTGGACAGGGGCGGGAGATACGCAGCATTTT.

This sequence joins TRBV5-1 and TRBJ2-3, with 7 bases matching TRBD2. This CDR3 has 14 residues. From germline, CDR1 is SGHRS and CDR2 YFSETQ. V dropped 6 bases and J dropped 3; count of bases not matched to a gene: 7. In DNA form, the CDR3 reads TGCGCCAGCAAGGGCGGGAGTCATACAGATACGCAGTATTTT. Its protein product is CASKGGSHTDTQYF. The complete variable domain, with remaining parts taken from reference TRBV5-1 and TRBJ2-3, reads KAGVTQTPRYLIKTRGQQVTLSCSPISGHRSVSWYQQTPGQGLQFLFEYFSETQRNKGNFPGRFSGRQFSNSRSEMNVSTLELGDSALYLCASKGGSHTDTQYFGPGTRLTVL.

This clonotype was counted only a few times. CDR3 amino acids: CASSLLAGDYEQYF. The CDR3 DNA reads TGTGCCAGCAGTTTATTAGCGGGAGACTACGAGCAGTACTTC. The chain recombines TRBV27 with TRBJ2-7, with 9 nucleotides matching TRBD2. Losses at the gene ends were 1 base for V and 3 bases for J; bases not matched to a gene: 1. The germline CDR1 and CDR2 sequences are MNHEY and SMNVEV (reference sequence). The CDR3 is made up of 14 amino acids.

The table lists this clonotype with a few counts. The gene calls are TRBV25-1 and TRBJ2-7, with 7 bases lining up with TRBD2. The CDR3 spans 14 residues. Trimming removed 3 bases from V and 2 bases from J; junction bases left unmatched: 4. From germline, CDR1 is MGHDK and CDR2 SYGVNS. CDR3 residues: CASSEGGATYEQYF. CDR3 DNA: TGTGCCAGCAGTGAGGGAGGGGCCACCTACGAGCAGTACTTC.

This clonotype has only a few counts. The rearrangement links TRBV4-1 to TRBJ1-6; D is ambiguous. The V end lost 1 base, the J end lost 9 bases, and 13 bases lay between the germline ends. Germline V lookup: CDR1 MGHRA, CDR2 YSYEKL. The CDR3 is made up of 15 amino acids. CDR3: CASSQGGHKGSPLHF. The DNA for the CDR3 is TGCGCCAGCAGCCAAGGGGGTCATAAGGGTTCACCCCTCCACTTT.

A few counts support this clonotype. This chain links TRBV4-3 with TRBJ2-1; 11 nucleotides agree with TRBD2. The V gene's germline CDR1 is LGHNA and CDR2 YSLEER. This CDR3 spans 17 amino acids. The V gene end was trimmed by 0 bases and the J gene end by 7 bases; junction bases not matched to a gene: 8. The DNA for the CDR3 is TGCGCCAGCAGCCAAGAGGCCCTAGCGGGGGGCCCTAATGAGCAGTTCTTC. Residues: CASSQEALAGGPNEQFF.

The chain couples TRBV6-2 or TRBV6-3 to TRBJ1-2, with 8 nucleotides matching TRBD1. The V segment lost 6 bases and the J segment 4 bases; nucleotides outside the gene matches: 4. Germline-derived CDR1 and CDR2 are MNHEY and SVGEGT. This CDR3 is 13 amino acids long. The CDR3 bases are TGTGCCAGCAGGGGACAGGCGGTCTATGGCTACACCTTC. Encoded protein: CASRGQAVYGYTF.

This clonotype was counted at least ten times. The rearrangement uses TRBV12-3 or TRBV12-4 and TRBJ1-5; the D is unclear. This CDR3 is built from 14 residues. Trimming cost V 1 base and J 3 bases, with 7 bases left between them. The DNA for the CDR3 is TGTGCCAGCAGTTTAGAACAGCACAATCAGCCCCAGCATTTT. It yields the protein CASSLEQHNQPQHF.

V gene TRBV3-1 combines with J gene TRBJ2-2; D unresolved. The CDR3 extends over 14 amino acids. CDR1 is LGHDT and CDR2 is YNNKEL in the germline V gene (reference sequence). Trimming cost V 4 bases and J 1 base, with 7 bases left between them. The CDR3 region is CASSPTLNTGELFF. CDR3 nucleotide sequence: TGTGCCAGCAGCCCGACATTGAACACCGGGGAGCTGTTTTTT.

This clonotype was picked up many times. CDR3 in amino acids: CASSEARTETQYF. Here the CDR3 DNA reads TGTGCCAGCAGTGAGGCCCGGACGGAGACCCAGTACTTC. The chain combines TRBV25-1 with TRBJ2-5; no clear D gene. The CDR3 runs 13 residues. V was clipped by 3 bases and J by 5 bases, with 10 bases between them. Germline CDR1 reads MGHDK; CDR2 reads SYGVNS. Full variable domain (missing parts from reference TRBV25-1 and TRBJ2-5): EADIYQTPRYLVIGTGKKITLECSQTMGHDKMYWYQQDPGMELHLIHYSYGVNSTEKGDLSSESTVSRIRTEHFPLTLESARPSHTSQYLCASSEARTETQYFGPGTRLLVL.

The genes are TRBV4-1 and TRBJ2-3, with D unresolved. Trimming left V 3 bases short and J 0 bases short, with 16 bases between. CDR3 length equals 17 residues. Germline CDR1 MGHRA, CDR2 YSYEKL. CDR3 sequence: CASSQLGGLASTDTQYF. The CDR3 DNA is TGCGCCAGCAGCCAGCTTGGTGGGCTTGCAAGCACAGATACGCAGTATTTT.

The chain combines TRBV18 with TRBJ1-2; 7 bases fit TRBD1. CDR3 size: 17 residues. The germline V gene encodes CDR1 KGHSH and CDR2 LQKENI. J lost 4 bases, V lost 0 bases, and 11 bases had no gene match. The CDR3 here is CASSPPGTEPRVYGYTF. In DNA form, the CDR3 reads TGTGCCAGCTCACCACCCGGGACAGAGCCCCGAGTCTATGGCTACACCTTC.

Worth noting for this clonotype: Given a much more abundant clone one base away, this may be a read error. This sequence joins TRBV2 and TRBJ2-5; D gene uncertain. With 6 bases removed from V and 0 bases from J, the gap between germline ends came to 17 bases. CDR1 and CDR2 (germline): SNHLY, FYNNEI. The CDR3 contains 16 residues. DNA of the CDR3: TGTGCCAGCAGCGTTTCCGGCCACAGATACCAAGAGACCCAGTACTTC. It yields the protein CASSVSGHRYQETQYF.

CDR3 region: CASREFSRFSTEAFF. In DNA, the CDR3 is TGTGCCAGCAGGGAATTTTCACGGTTCTCCACTGAAGCTTTCTTT. V and J are TRBV28 and TRBJ1-1, with no clear D. CDR3 length: 15 amino acids. Trimming took off 6 bases at V and 4 bases at J, with 18 bases between the two ends. Looked up from germline, CDR1 is MDHEN and CDR2 is SYDVKM.

This clonotype was seen only a few times. This sequence joins TRBV5-1 and TRBJ1-2, with D tentatively TRBD1 (6 bases). The V and J ends lost 0 bases and 6 bases respectively, with 12 bases between them. Germline V gene sequence: CDR1 SGHRS, CDR2 YFSETQ. This CDR3 has 14 residues. CDR3: CASSLGTGRDGYTF. The CDR3 DNA reads as TGCGCCAGCAGCTTGGGAACAGGGCGAGATGGCTACACCTTC.

V usage is TRBV20-1 and J usage is TRBJ2-5; D is possibly TRBD2 (6 bases). The germline V gene encodes CDR1 DFQATT and CDR2 SNEGSKA (reference sequence). The V gene lost 2 bases and the J gene lost 5 bases, with 9 bases spanning the gap. This CDR3 spans 12 amino acids. The CDR3 nucleotides are TGCAGTGCTAGACGTGCGGGGGAGACCCAGTACTTC. The encoded protein is CSARRAGETQYF.

This clonotype was counted many times. The chain recombines TRBV20-1 with TRBJ1-1; D gene unclear. Germline values: CDR1 DFQATT, CDR2 SNEGSKA (reference sequence). This CDR3 is built from 15 residues. Trimming pared 0 bases from V and 1 base from J, leaving 12 bases between. The CDR3 here is CSARDVRHPNTEAFF. CDR3 coding DNA: TGCAGTGCTAGAGATGTTCGACATCCGAACACTGAAGCTTTCTTT.

This clonotype has ten or more counts. This rearrangement joins TRBV5-1 to TRBJ2-7; 9 nucleotides align to TRBD1. Per germline, CDR1 SGHRS and CDR2 YFSETQ. Trimming at V came to 4 bases and at J to 2 bases, leaving 4 bases not matched to a gene. The CDR3 covers 14 residues. Here the CDR3 DNA reads TGCGCCAGCAGCCCAGGGACAGGGCCCTACGAGCAGTACTTC. Translated, it gives CASSPGTGPYEQYF.

This clonotype has only a few counts. The gene calls are TRBV12-3 or TRBV12-4 and TRBJ2-5; 10 bases match TRBD1. This CDR3 is built from 15 residues. Trimming removed 4 bases from V and 4 bases from J; junction bases left unmatched: 6. CDR3 coding DNA: TGTGCCAGCAGTTCCCGGGACAGGGGTCTAGAGACCCAGTACTTC. It codes for CASSSRDRGLETQYF.